This TCR beta chain was found in a study of T cell responses to AZD1222 COVID-19 vaccine. Clones were sequenced by immunoSEQ multiplex PCR, and TCRdb holds only the in-frame ones, with some missing. The data contain 150,000 to 200,000 clones, over 70% of them singletons. CDR3 size: 15 residues. Germline CDR1 SGHVS, CDR2 FQNEAQ. The V segment lost 0 bases and the J segment 3 bases; nucleotides outside the gene matches: 2. V is TRBV7-8 and J is TRBJ2-7; 10 bases fit TRBD2. This TCR was sampled from an adult in good health. The sequences come from peripheral blood, collected on day 0 of MenACWY control vaccination. The CDR3 spells CASSLAASGSYEQYF. The CDR3 DNA is TGTGCCAGCAGCTTAGCGGCTAGCGGGAGCTACGAGCAGTACTTC. The entire variable domain, with the rest obtained from reference TRBV7-8 and TRBJ2-7, is as follows: GAGVSQSPRYKVAKRGQDVALRCDPISGHVSLFWYQQALGQGPEFLTYFQNEAQLDKSGLPSDRFFAERPEGSVSTLKIQRTQQEDSAVYLCASSLAASGSYEQYFGPGTRLTVT.